This T cell receptor beta chain is from a study of blood T cell repertoires in COVID-19. For the study at large: The United States, Italy and Spain supplied acute and convalescent COVID-19 samples. PBMCs, B-cell-depleted T cells, or T cells provided the cDNA or gDNA that made up the material.

With 3 bases clipped from V and 7 bases from J, the junction kept 9 bases outside the gene matches. Germline V gene lookup returns CDR1 LNHDA and CDR2 SQIVND (reference sequence). The CDR3 spans 16 residues. Followed longitudinally, the Seattle patients had been enrolled during active infection. In its sample, this clone was seen a few times. Original processing notes: Amplification from reference gene primers served as the basis for estimated nucleated cell counts. TCRdb keeps only in-frame clones here, not all; method: immunoSEQ multiplex PCR. The V and J calls and clone size are taken from that table; D and trimming were inferred from the DNA. The sample yields 51,000 or so clones, around 81% seen once.

The chain uses TRBV19 and TRBJ1-6; TRBD1 matches at 7 bases. The sample consisted of peripheral blood. The sequence was obtained from an elderly woman with COVID-19, enrolled during active disease. The CDR3 reads CASSMAATGQNSPLHF. CDR3 DNA sequence: TGTGCCAGTAGTATGGCCGCGACAGGGCAAAATTCACCCCTCCACTTT.